The next 13 T cell receptor beta chains were all read from a single sample in a study of T cells in Graves' hyperthyroidism and ophthalmopathy. Amplified regions were TCR beta CDR3 sequences from RNA transcripts. When the TCR CDR3 underwent first-round RT-PCR, the HTBI primer set was used. From the multiplex PCR reads, TCRdb called clonotypes with MiXCR, one entry per CDR3 protein. The sample includes approximately 610,000 distinct CDR3 sequences, over 12% of them seen just once. Specimen: blood. All receptors come from a woman aged 40 to 50 with Graves' ophthalmopathy.

The V call is TRBV28, the J call TRBJ1-5, with D possibly being TRBD1 (5 bases). CDR1 and CDR2 (germline): MDHEN, SYDVKM. The CDR3 extends over 15 amino acids. V was cut by 4 bases and J by 5 bases, with 15 bases left in between. CDR3 coding DNA: TGTGCCAGCAGTTCAAACAGGAATTGGGATCAGCCCCAGCATTTT. It yields the protein CASSSNRNWDQPQHF.

The chain is built from TRBV7-2 and TRBJ2-7; the D gene is possibly TRBD2 (6 bases). The CDR3 contains 15 residues. Germline V gene lookup returns CDR1 SGHTA and CDR2 FQGNSA. Trimming removed 5 bases at V and 6 bases at J, with 20 bases between. The CDR3 spells CASSPQSGVFGEQYF. Written as DNA, the CDR3 is TGTGCCAGCAGCCCTCAGTCGGGGGTTTTCGGCGAGCAGTACTTC.

This clonotype occurred many times. The V and J genes are TRBV12-3 or TRBV12-4 and TRBJ2-2; 7 bases match TRBD1. The J segment lost 4 bases and the V segment lost 5 bases, leaving 10 bases of the junction unmatched. The CDR3 is 16 amino acids. CDR3 coding DNA: TGTGCCAGCAGTGGGAGTCTGGACAGGAGCACCGGGGAGCTGTTTTTT. Translated: CASSGSLDRSTGELFF.

This clonotype has more than one count but fewer than ten. The V and J genes are TRBV7-6 and TRBJ1-5, with D unresolved. The V and J ends lost 5 bases and 0 bases respectively, with 11 bases between them. The CDR3 has 15 residues. Germline CDR1 SGHVS, CDR2 FNYEAQ. CDR3 loop: CASSPSAYSNQPQHF. The DNA of the CDR3 is TGTGCCAGCAGCCCTTCAGCTTATAGCAATCAGCCCCAGCATTTT.

The chain carries TRBV20-1 and TRBJ2-2, with D possibly being TRBD1 (5 bases). Germline CDR1 reads DFQATT; CDR2 reads SNEGSKA (reference sequence). V dropped 3 bases and J dropped 3 bases, with 11 bases sitting between them. The CDR3 has 14 amino acids. In DNA form, the CDR3 reads TGCAGTGCTAGCGCTCAGGGTCACACCGGGGAGCTGTTTTTT. Translating gives CSASAQGHTGELFF.

The chain has TRBV19 and TRBJ2-6; no definite D call. Germline V gives CDR1 LNHDA, CDR2 SQIVND (reference sequence). The ends were cut back, 2 bases at V and 0 bases at J, with 14 bases in the middle. This CDR3 has 18 residues. The CDR3 DNA is TGTGCCAGTAGTATACCCTTTAGAAGAGCCTCTGGGGCCAACGTCCTGACTTTC. Protein: CASSIPFRRASGANVLTF.

This clonotype appeared many times. The chain is built from TRBV19 and TRBJ1-5, with a tentative D call TRBD1 (6 bases). The germline gives CDR1 LNHDA, CDR2 SQIVND (reference sequence). The CDR3 loop spans 16 amino acids. Trimming shortened V by 3 bases and J by 1 base, and 13 bases separated the two germline ends. CDR3 region: CASSIGPGQSNQPQHF. CDR3 sequence (DNA): TGTGCCAGTAGTATCGGACCAGGACAGAGCAATCAGCCCCAGCATTTT.

There are many counts of this clonotype. The junction shows a germline mismatch at one end, possibly a read error. V and J are TRBV5-1 and TRBJ2-5; D gene uncertain. The germline CDR1 and CDR2 sequences are SGHRS and YFSETQ. The CDR3 covers 11 residues. The CDR3 nucleotides read TGTGCCAGCAGCGCCCAAGAGACCCAGTACTTC. This encodes CASSAQETQYF.

This chain links TRBV20-1 with TRBJ2-5; 10 bases align to TRBD1. V shed 5 bases, J shed 2 bases, and the junction held 2 bases outside the gene matches. The germline CDR1 and CDR2 sequences are DFQATT and SNEGSKA (reference sequence). This CDR3 is built from 13 residues. CDR3 sequence: CSAPDRGQETQYF. In nucleotides, the CDR3 is TGCAGTGCTCCGGACAGGGGGCAAGAGACCCAGTACTTC.

This clonotype was detected many times. The V gene is TRBV7-6, the J gene TRBJ2-7, with TRBD1 matching 9 bases. The CDR3 covers 15 residues. J was trimmed by 5 bases and V by 2 bases; bases with no gene match: 7. The germline V gene encodes CDR1 SGHVS and CDR2 FNYEAQ. In DNA, the CDR3 is TGTGCCAGCAGCTTAAAACAGGGGGCGCGCGACGAGCAGTACTTC. Encoded protein: CASSLKQGARDEQYF.

This clonotype was detected ten times or more. The chain is built from TRBV4-2 and TRBJ2-7, with 9 bases matching TRBD2. This CDR3 has 17 residues. The junction had 9 bases not matched to a gene; V was cut back by 3 bases and J by 0 bases. CDR1 is LGHNA, CDR2 YNFKEQ, per germline. In DNA, the CDR3 is TGTGCCAGCAGCCAGATAGCGGGAGTTTCAAGCTCCTACGAGCAGTACTTC. It translates to CASSQIAGVSSSYEQYF.

The V call is TRBV28, the J call TRBJ1-5, with a weak D call TRBD1 (5 bases). CDR3 length: 16 residues. Between the trimmed V and J ends, which lost 1 base and 6 bases, there was a span of 16 bases. CDR1 and CDR2 from the germline V gene are MDHEN and SYDVKM. CDR3 amino acids: CASSLLGRGDGQPQHF. The CDR3 DNA reads as TGTGCCAGCAGTTTATTGGGCCGGGGGGACGGTCAGCCCCAGCATTTT.

This clonotype was seen ten or more times. The chain is built from TRBV28 and TRBJ2-7, with D possibly called TRBD1 or TRBD2 (6 bases each). Per germline, CDR1 MDHEN and CDR2 SYDVKM. This CDR3 has 13 residues. Trimming left V 3 bases short and J 7 bases short, with 13 bases between. The CDR3 here is CASSFLGGGEQYF. The CDR3 DNA follows: TGTGCCAGCAGTTTTCTCGGGGGCGGTGAGCAGTACTTC.